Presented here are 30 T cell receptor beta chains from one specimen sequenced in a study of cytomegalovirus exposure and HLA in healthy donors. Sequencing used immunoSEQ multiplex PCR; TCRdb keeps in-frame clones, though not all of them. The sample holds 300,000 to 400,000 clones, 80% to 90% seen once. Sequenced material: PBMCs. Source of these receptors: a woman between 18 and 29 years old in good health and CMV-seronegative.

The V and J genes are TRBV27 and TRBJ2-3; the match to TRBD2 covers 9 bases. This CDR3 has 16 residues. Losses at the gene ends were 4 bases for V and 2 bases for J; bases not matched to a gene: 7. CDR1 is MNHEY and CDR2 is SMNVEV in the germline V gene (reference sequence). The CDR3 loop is CASSYRAGGLTDTQYF. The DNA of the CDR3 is TGTGCCAGCAGTTATAGAGCGGGGGGCCTCACAGATACGCAGTATTTT.

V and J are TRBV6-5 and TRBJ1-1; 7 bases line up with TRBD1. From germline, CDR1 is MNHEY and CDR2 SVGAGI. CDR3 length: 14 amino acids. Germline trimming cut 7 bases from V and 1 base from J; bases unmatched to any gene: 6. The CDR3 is CASINRGGNTEAFF. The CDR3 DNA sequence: TGTGCCAGCATCAACAGGGGAGGGAACACTGAAGCTTTCTTT.

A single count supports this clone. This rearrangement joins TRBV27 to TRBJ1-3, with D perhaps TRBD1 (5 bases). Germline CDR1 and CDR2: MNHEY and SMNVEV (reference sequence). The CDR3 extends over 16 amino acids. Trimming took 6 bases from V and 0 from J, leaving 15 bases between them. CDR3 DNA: TGTGCCAGCAGACGTTCCGGCAGGGTCTCTGGAAACACCATATATTTT. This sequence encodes CASRRSGRVSGNTIYF.

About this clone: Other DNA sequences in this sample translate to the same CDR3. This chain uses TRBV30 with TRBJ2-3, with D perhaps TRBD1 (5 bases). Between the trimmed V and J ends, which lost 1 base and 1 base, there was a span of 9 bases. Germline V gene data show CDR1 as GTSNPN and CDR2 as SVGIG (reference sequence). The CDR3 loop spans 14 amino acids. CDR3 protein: CAWSEGAGTDTQYF. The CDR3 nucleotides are TGTGCCTGGAGTGAAGGGGCGGGCACAGATACGCAGTATTTT.

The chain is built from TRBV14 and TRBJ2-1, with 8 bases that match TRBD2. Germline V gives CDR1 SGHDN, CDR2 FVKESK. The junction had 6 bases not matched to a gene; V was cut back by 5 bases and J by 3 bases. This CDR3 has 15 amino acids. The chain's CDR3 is CASSNGGAGYNEQFF. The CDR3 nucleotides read TGTGCCAGCAGCAACGGGGGGGCCGGCTACAATGAGCAGTTCTTC.

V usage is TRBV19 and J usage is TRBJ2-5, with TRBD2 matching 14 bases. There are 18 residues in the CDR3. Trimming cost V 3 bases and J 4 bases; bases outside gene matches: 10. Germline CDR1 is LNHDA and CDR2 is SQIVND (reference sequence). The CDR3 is CASSMGTSGGPLGETQYF. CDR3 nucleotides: TGTGCCAGTAGTATGGGGACTAGCGGGGGCCCATTAGGAGAGACCCAGTACTTC.

The CDR3 is CASRSDTNTEAFF. CDR3 nucleotides: TGTGCCAGCAGATCCGACACGAACACTGAAGCTTTCTTT. The chain links TRBV2 to TRBJ1-1; no firm D call. Germline V gene data show CDR1 as SNHLY and CDR2 as FYNNEI. The CDR3 runs 13 residues. Between the trimmed V and J ends, which lost 6 bases and 1 base, there was a span of 9 bases.

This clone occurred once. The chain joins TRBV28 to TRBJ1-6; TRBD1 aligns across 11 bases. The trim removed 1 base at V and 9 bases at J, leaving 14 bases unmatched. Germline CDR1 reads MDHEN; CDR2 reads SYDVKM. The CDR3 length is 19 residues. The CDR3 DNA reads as TGTGCCAGCAGTTTATTTGTGAACTTTTGGGGGACAGGGGGTTCACCCCTCCACTTT. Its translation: CASSLFVNFWGTGGSPLHF.

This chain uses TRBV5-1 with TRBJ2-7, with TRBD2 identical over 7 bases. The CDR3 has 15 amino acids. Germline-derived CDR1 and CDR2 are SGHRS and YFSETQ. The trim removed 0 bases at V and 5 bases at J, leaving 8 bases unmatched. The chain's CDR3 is CASSLVPSGFDEQYF. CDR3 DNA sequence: TGCGCCAGCAGCTTGGTCCCTAGCGGTTTCGACGAGCAGTACTTC.

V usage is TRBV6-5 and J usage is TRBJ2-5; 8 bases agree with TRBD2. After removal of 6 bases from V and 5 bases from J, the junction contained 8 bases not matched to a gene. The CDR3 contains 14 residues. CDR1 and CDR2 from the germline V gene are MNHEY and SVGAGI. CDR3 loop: CASSKQPGGETQYF. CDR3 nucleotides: TGTGCCAGCAGCAAGCAACCGGGGGGGGAGACCCAGTACTTC.

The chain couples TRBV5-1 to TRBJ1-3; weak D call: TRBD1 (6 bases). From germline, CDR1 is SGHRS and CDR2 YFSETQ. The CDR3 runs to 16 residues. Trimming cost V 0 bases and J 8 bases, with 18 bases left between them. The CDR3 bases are TGCGCCAGCAGCTTGGGAGGCAGGGGAGATTTCGACACCATATATTTT. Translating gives CASSLGGRGDFDTIYF.

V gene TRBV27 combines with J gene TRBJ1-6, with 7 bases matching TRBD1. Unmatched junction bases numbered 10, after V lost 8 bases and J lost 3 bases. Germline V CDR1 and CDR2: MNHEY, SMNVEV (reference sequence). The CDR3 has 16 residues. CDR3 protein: CASRYRGEIYNSPLHF. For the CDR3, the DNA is TGTGCCAGCCGGTACAGGGGAGAGATCTATAATTCACCCCTCCACTTT.

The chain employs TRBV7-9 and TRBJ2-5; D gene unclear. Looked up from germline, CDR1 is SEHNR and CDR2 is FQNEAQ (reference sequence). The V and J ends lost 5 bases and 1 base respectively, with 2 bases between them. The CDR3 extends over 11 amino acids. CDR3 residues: CASSRQETQYF. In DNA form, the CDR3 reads TGTGCCAGCAGCCGCCAAGAGACCCAGTACTTC.

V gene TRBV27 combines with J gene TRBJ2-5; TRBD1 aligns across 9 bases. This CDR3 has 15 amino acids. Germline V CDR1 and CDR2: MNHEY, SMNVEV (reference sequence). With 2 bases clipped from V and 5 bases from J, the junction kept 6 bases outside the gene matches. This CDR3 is CASSLTATGGETQYF. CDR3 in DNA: TGTGCCAGCAGTTTAACCGCGACAGGGGGGGAGACCCAGTACTTC.

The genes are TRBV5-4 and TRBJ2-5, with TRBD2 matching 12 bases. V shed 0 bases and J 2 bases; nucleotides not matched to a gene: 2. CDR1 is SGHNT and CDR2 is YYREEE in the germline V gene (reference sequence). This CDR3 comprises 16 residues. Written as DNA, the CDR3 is TGTGCCAGCAGCTTGGATGGGACTAGCGGGCAAGAGACCCAGTACTTC. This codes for CASSLDGTSGQETQYF. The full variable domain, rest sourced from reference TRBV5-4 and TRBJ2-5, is ETGVTQSPTHLIKTRGQQVTLRCSSQSGHNTVSWYQQALGQGPQFIFQYYREEENGRGNFPPRFSGLQFPNYSSELNVNALELDDSALYLCASSLDGTSGQETQYFGPGTRLLVL.

Written as DNA, the CDR3 is TGTGCCAGTACCCGGGACAGGGAGAACACCGGGGAGCTGTTTTTT. As protein: CASTRDRENTGELFF. The genes are TRBV19 and TRBJ2-2, with 9 bases that match TRBD1. Germline loops: CDR1 LNHDA, CDR2 SQIVND (reference sequence). The CDR3 consists of 15 residues. Losses at the gene ends were 7 bases for V and 1 base for J; bases not matched to a gene: 4.

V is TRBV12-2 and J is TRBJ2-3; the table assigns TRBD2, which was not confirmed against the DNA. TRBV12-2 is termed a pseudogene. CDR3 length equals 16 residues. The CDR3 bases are TGTGCAAGTCGCGCTCCGGGACTAGCCGATGCAGATACGCAGTATTTT. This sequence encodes CASRAPGLADADTQYF.

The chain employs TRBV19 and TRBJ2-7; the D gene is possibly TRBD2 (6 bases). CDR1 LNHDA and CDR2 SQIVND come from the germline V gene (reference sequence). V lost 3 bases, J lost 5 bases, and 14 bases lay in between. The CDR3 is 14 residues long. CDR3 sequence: CASSIGEGRHEQYF. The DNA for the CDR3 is TGTGCCAGTAGTATCGGGGAAGGGAGGCACGAGCAGTACTTC.

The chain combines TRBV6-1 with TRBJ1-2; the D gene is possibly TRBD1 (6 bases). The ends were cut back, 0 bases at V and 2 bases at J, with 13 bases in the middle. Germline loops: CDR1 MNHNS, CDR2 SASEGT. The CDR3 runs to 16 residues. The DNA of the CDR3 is TGTGCCAGCAGTGAAGCGGGGGCCTCCCTAAACTATGGCTACACCTTC. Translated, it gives CASSEAGASLNYGYTF.

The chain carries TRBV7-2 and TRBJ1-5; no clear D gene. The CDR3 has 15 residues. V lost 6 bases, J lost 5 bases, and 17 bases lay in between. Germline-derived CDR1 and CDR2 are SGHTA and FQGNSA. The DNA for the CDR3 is TGTGCCAGCAGTCGAGATCCGGCGCGGGATCAGCCCCAGCATTTT. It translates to CASSRDPARDQPQHF.

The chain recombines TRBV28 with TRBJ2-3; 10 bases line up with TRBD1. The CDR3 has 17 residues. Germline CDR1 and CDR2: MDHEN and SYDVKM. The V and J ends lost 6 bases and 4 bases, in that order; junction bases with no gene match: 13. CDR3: CASSRTGGRRIPDTQYF. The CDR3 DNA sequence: TGTGCCAGCAGCCGGACAGGGGGTCGGAGGATACCAGATACGCAGTATTTT.

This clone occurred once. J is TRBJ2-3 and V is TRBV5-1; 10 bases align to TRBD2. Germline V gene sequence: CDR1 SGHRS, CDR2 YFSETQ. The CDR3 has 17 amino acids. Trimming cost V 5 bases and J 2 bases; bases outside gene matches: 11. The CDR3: CASSSGALAGITDTQYF. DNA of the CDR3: TGCGCCAGCAGTTCAGGAGCACTAGCGGGAATCACAGATACGCAGTATTTT.

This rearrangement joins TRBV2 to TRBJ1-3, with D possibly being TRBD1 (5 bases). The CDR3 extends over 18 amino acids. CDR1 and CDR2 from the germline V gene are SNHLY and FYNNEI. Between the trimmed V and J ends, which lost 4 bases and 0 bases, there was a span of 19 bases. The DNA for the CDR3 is TGTGCCAGCAGTGTAGGGGCTTCGACTTACTACTCTGGAAACACCATATATTTT. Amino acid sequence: CASSVGASTYYSGNTIYF.

The CDR3 DNA reads TGCGCCAGCAGCCACTACCAAGGCAATCAGCCCCAGCATTTT. It translates to CASSHYQGNQPQHF. The chain employs TRBV4-1 and TRBJ1-5; unclear D gene. Looked up from germline, CDR1 is MGHRA and CDR2 is YSYEKL. Trimming pared 3 bases from V and 2 bases from J, leaving 8 bases between. The CDR3 covers 14 residues.

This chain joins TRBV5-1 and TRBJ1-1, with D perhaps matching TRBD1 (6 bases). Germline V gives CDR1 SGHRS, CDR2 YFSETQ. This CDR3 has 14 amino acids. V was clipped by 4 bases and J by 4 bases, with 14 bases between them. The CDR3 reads CASSKGDTVTEAFF. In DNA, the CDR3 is TGCGCCAGCAGCAAAGGGGACACAGTCACTGAAGCTTTCTTT.

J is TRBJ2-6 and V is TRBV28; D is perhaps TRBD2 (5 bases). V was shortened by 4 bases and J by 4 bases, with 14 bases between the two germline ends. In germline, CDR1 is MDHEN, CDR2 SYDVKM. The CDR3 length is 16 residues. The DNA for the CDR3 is TGTGCCAGCAGTTCCCGACACGGAGGAGGGGCCAACGTCCTGACTTTC. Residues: CASSSRHGGGANVLTF.

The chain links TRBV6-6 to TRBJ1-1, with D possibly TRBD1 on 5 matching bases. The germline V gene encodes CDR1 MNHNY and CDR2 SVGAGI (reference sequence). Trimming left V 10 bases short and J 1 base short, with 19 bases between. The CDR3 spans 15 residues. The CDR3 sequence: CATREVGGRNTEAFF. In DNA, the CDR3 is TGTGCCACCCGGGAGGTGGGGGGGAGGAACACTGAAGCTTTCTTT.

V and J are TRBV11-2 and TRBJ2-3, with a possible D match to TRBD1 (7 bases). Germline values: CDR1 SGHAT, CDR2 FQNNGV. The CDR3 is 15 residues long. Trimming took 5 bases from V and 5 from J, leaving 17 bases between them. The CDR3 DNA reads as TGTGCCAGCAGCCCTAGGAGGGGGCTAGGAGATACGCAGTATTTT. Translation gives CASSPRRGLGDTQYF. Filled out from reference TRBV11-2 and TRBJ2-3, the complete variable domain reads EAGVAQSPRYKIIEKRQSVAFWCNPISGHATLYWYQQILGQGPKLLIQFQNNGVVDDSQLPKDRFSAERLKGVDSTLKIQPAKLEDSAVYLCASSPRRGLGDTQYFGPGTRLTVL.

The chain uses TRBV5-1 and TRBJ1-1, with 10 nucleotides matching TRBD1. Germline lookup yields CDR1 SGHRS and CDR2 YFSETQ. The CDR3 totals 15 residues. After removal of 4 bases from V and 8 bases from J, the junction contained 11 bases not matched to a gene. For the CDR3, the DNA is TGCGCCAGCAGCCCCGAATCGACAGGGGGCGCCGAAGCTTTCTTT. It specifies CASSPESTGGAEAFF.

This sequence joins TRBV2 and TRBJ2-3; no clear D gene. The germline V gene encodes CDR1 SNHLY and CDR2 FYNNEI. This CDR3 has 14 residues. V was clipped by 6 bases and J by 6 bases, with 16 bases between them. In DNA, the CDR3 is TGTGCCAGCAGGCCCGTAAGCGAGTGGGATACGCAGTATTTT. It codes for CASRPVSEWDTQYF.